One sample yielded the 25 T cell receptor beta chains listed below, sequenced in a study of blood T cell repertoires in COVID-19. TCRdb's copy holds only in-frame clones and misses some; the assay was immunoSEQ multiplex PCR. The table lists a few hundred thousand clones, 82% of them singletons. The sample taken for sequencing was peripheral blood. The source of these receptors is a woman of 80 years or more with acute or convalescent COVID-19.

This clone has a handful of counts. CDR3 amino acids: CASSLALAGGQETQYF. As DNA, the CDR3 is TGTGCCAGCAGCTTGGCGCTAGCGGGGGGCCAAGAGACCCAGTACTTC. The chain carries TRBV5-6 and TRBJ2-5, with TRBD2 matching 11 bases. This CDR3 is 16 amino acids long. J was trimmed by 1 base and V by 0 bases; bases with no gene match: 2. CDR1 is SGHDT and CDR2 is YYEEEE in the germline V gene.

The genes are TRBV6-5 and TRBJ1-3; maybe TRBD1 (5 bases). This CDR3 has 14 residues. Germline values: CDR1 MNHEY, CDR2 SVGAGI. V was pared by 8 bases and J by 0 bases, with 11 bases between. The CDR3 bases are TGTGCCAGCGCGGGACGGTTCTCTGGAAACACCATATATTTT. Translation gives CASAGRFSGNTIYF.

V and J are TRBV19 and TRBJ1-2; 7 positions agree with TRBD1. The CDR3 has 15 amino acids. Per germline, CDR1 LNHDA and CDR2 SQIVND (reference sequence). The V gene end was trimmed by 1 base and the J gene end by 8 bases; junction bases not matched to a gene: 10. CDR3 in DNA: TGTGCCAGTAGTATAGGAAGGGACAGCGGTGGAGGCTACACCTTC. Translating gives CASSIGRDSGGGYTF. Combining the CDR3 with reference TRBV19 and TRBJ1-2 gives the whole variable domain DGGITQSPKYLFRKEGQNVTLSCEQNLNHDAMYWYRQDPGQGLRLIYYSQIVNDFQKGDIAEGYSVSREKKESFPLTVTSAQKNPTAFYLCASSIGRDSGGGYTFGSGTRLTVV.

This clone is a singleton in its sample. V and J are TRBV9 and TRBJ1-4; TRBD1 matches 9 bases. The CDR3 length is 15 residues. The V gene end was trimmed by 4 bases and the J gene end by 7 bases; junction bases not matched to a gene: 8. Germline assignment: CDR1 SGDLS and CDR2 YYNGEE. The CDR3 region has the DNA TGTGCCAGCAGCAGACGGACAGGGGATGGTGAAAAACTGTTTTTT. Translating gives CASSRRTGDGEKLFF.

The chain employs TRBV5-6 and TRBJ1-6, with a weak D call TRBD1 (6 bases). This CDR3 has 14 amino acids. V lost 5 bases and J lost 7, with 13 bases in between. Germline V CDR1 and CDR2: SGHDT, YYEEEE. This CDR3 reads CASSSTGLNSPLHF. The DNA of the CDR3 is TGTGCCAGCAGTTCCACAGGGTTGAATTCACCCCTCCACTTT.

V gene TRBV7-9 combines with J gene TRBJ2-2; 8 bases fit TRBD1. CDR1 is SEHNR and CDR2 is FQNEAQ in the germline V gene (reference sequence). The CDR3 runs 15 residues. V lost 5 bases, J lost 7 bases, and 9 bases stayed unmatched. The CDR3, as DNA: TGTGCCAGCAGCCCTGCAGGGGGCGAGGGCGGGGAGCTGTTTTTT. Residues: CASSPAGGEGGELFF.

The chain couples TRBV5-1 to TRBJ2-1; 7 nucleotides align to TRBD1. This CDR3 is 12 amino acids long. The J segment lost 14 bases and the V segment lost 0 bases, leaving 5 bases of the junction unmatched. The germline CDR1 and CDR2 sequences are SGHRS and YFSETQ. CDR3 sequence reads: CASSLDQGVKFF. Written as DNA, the CDR3 is TGCGCCAGCAGCTTGGACCAGGGGGTGAAGTTCTTC.

The rearrangement links TRBV7-9 to TRBJ2-2; weak D call: TRBD1 (5 bases). The V end lost 3 bases, the J end lost 4 bases, and 9 bases lay between the germline ends. The CDR3 runs 14 residues. In germline, CDR1 is SEHNR, CDR2 FQNEAQ (reference sequence). CDR3: CASSFGQPTGELFF. The DNA for the CDR3 is TGTGCCAGCAGCTTCGGACAACCCACCGGGGAGCTGTTTTTT.

This sequence joins TRBV28 and TRBJ1-2; D possibly corresponds to TRBD1 (5 bases). The CDR3 totals 13 residues. Trimming took off 6 bases at V and 4 bases at J, with 12 bases between the two ends. Germline V gene data show CDR1 as MDHEN and CDR2 as SYDVKM. The CDR3 loop reads CASRRGFRYGYTF. CDR3 DNA: TGTGCCAGCAGAAGGGGTTTCCGCTATGGCTACACCTTC.

This chain links TRBV15 with TRBJ1-1; no definite D call. Germline V gene data show CDR1 as LNHNV and CDR2 as YYDKDF (reference sequence). The germline V and J ends were trimmed by 2 bases and 2 bases, with 12 bases remaining between them. CDR3 length equals 15 residues. Written as DNA, the CDR3 is TGTGCCACCAGCAGAAACACCGTGGTAAACACTGAAGCTTTCTTT. The encoded protein is CATSRNTVVNTEAFF. Variable domain in full (rest from reference TRBV15 and TRBJ1-1): DAMVIQNPRYQVTQFGKPVTLSCSQTLNHNVMYWYQQKSSQAPKLLFHYYDKDFNNEADTPDNFQSRRPNTSFCFLDIRSPGLGDTAMYLCATSRNTVVNTEAFFGQGTRLTVV.

The V and J genes are TRBV11-2 and TRBJ1-1; perhaps TRBD1 as D (5 bases). V was cut by 5 bases and J by 6 bases, with 19 bases left in between. CDR1 and CDR2 (germline): SGHAT, FQNNGV. The CDR3 runs to 15 residues. The DNA of the CDR3 is TGTGCCAGCAGCACTACCCTGGGCAGGGTAGCTGAAGCTTTCTTT. Amino acid sequence: CASSTTLGRVAEAFF.

This CDR3 is CASSEARTGSGTIYF. In DNA form, the CDR3 reads TGTGCCAGCAGTGAAGCTAGGACAGGGAGCGGCACCATATATTTT. V gene TRBV2 combines with J gene TRBJ1-3; 8 nucleotides match TRBD1. V dropped 0 bases and J dropped 9; count of bases not matched to a gene: 7. CDR1 and CDR2 (germline): SNHLY, FYNNEI. The CDR3 runs to 15 residues.

The chain joins TRBV11-3 to TRBJ2-7; D perhaps matches TRBD1 (6 bases). There are 15 residues in the CDR3. Germline lookup yields CDR1 SGHNT and CDR2 YENEEA. The V end lost 0 bases, the J end lost 1 base, and 10 bases lay between the germline ends. The chain's CDR3 is CASSLEGARSYEQYF. The CDR3 nucleotides are TGTGCCAGCAGCTTAGAGGGGGCCAGATCCTACGAGCAGTACTTC.

The J gene is TRBJ2-1, the V gene TRBV7-6; 10 bases match TRBD2. With V trimmed by 5 bases and J by 8 bases, 18 bases remained unmatched. The CDR3 is 18 residues long. Germline CDR1 SGHVS, CDR2 FNYEAQ. The CDR3 is CASSPSSGGLGWEDEQFF. The CDR3 DNA reads TGTGCCAGCAGCCCGTCTAGCGGGGGCCTGGGTTGGGAAGATGAGCAGTTCTTC.

The V call is TRBV4-3, the J call TRBJ1-3, with unresolved D. V shed 0 bases and J shed 7 bases, with 13 bases lying between them. Germline V gene data show CDR1 as LGHNA and CDR2 as YSLEER. The CDR3 is 15 residues long. Written as DNA, the CDR3 is TGCGCCAGCAGCCAAGATCTAGGTTCCGGGAACACCATATATTTT. Translated, it gives CASSQDLGSGNTIYF.

This rearrangement joins TRBV21-1 to TRBJ2-7; the table's D call of TRBD1 was not tested on the DNA. TRBV21-1 is described as a pseudogene. This CDR3 is 15 amino acids long. The CDR3 bases are TGTGCCAGCAGGCGCCGGGACAGCGAACCCTACGAGCAGTACTTC. The encoded protein is CASRRRDSEPYEQYF.

V is TRBV3-1 (or the pseudogene TRBV3-2) and J is TRBJ2-3; no clear D gene. This CDR3 is 14 amino acids long. In germline, CDR1 is LGHDT, CDR2 YNNKEL (reference sequence). The germline V and J ends were trimmed by 0 bases and 3 bases, with 7 bases remaining between them. The CDR3 coding sequence is TGTGCCAGCAGCCAAGATGCGAGGACAGATACGCAGTATTTT. Translating it yields CASSQDARTDTQYF.

The chain links TRBV5-1 to TRBJ1-4; D unclear. V was shortened by 3 bases and J by 5 bases, with 11 bases between the two germline ends. This CDR3 has 14 amino acids. Per germline, CDR1 SGHRS and CDR2 YFSETQ. CDR3 region: CASSYDPRNEKLFF. CDR3 nucleotides: TGCGCCAGCAGCTATGACCCGAGGAATGAAAAACTGTTTTTT.

The chain recombines TRBV25-1 with TRBJ1-2; possible D gene TRBD1, 5 bases. Looked up from germline, CDR1 is MGHDK and CDR2 is SYGVNS. The CDR3 is made up of 15 amino acids. Deletions cut 6 bases from V and 2 bases from J, with 16 bases between. The CDR3 spells CASRAPVGANYGYTF. For the CDR3, the DNA is TGTGCCAGCAGGGCGCCCGTTGGGGCAAACTATGGCTACACCTTC.

V and J are TRBV6-5 and TRBJ2-1, with 11 bases identical to TRBD2. The V and J ends lost 6 bases and 5 bases, in that order; junction bases with no gene match: 6. Germline lookup yields CDR1 MNHEY and CDR2 SVGAGI. The CDR3 contains 15 residues. As DNA, the CDR3 is TGTGCCAGCAGAGATAGCGGGGGGGAGAACAATGAGCAGTTCTTC. Its protein is CASRDSGGENNEQFF.

The V gene is TRBV2, the J gene TRBJ2-5; 9 nucleotides agree with TRBD1. This CDR3 has 15 amino acids. Germline CDR1 reads SNHLY; CDR2 reads FYNNEI. V lost 7 bases and J lost 5; bases outside the gene matches: 11. The CDR3 region is CASTLWGQGQETQYF. The CDR3 nucleotides read TGTGCCAGCACTTTGTGGGGACAGGGCCAGGAGACCCAGTACTTC.

The V call is TRBV15, the J call TRBJ1-4; D call uncertain. V was shortened by 0 bases and J by 6 bases, with 8 bases between the two germline ends. This CDR3 has 14 residues. The germline CDR1 and CDR2 sequences are LNHNV and YYDKDF (reference sequence). The CDR3 DNA is TGTGCCACCAGCAGAGAGGGCCAGGATGAAAAACTGTTTTTT. This codes for CATSREGQDEKLFF.

The J gene is TRBJ1-1, the V gene TRBV5-1, with a weak D call TRBD1 (5 bases). This CDR3 contains 14 residues. V was pared by 3 bases and J by 1 base, with 10 bases between. Germline lookup yields CDR1 SGHRS and CDR2 YFSETQ. The CDR3 loop is CASSYTGPNTEAFF. DNA of the CDR3: TGCGCCAGCAGCTATACAGGACCGAACACTGAAGCTTTCTTT.

The rearrangement joins TRBV3-1 (or the pseudogene TRBV3-2) to TRBJ2-3; 15 bases map to TRBD2. Looked up from germline, CDR1 is LGHDT and CDR2 is YNNKEL (reference sequence). Trimming at V came to 4 bases and at J to 0 bases, leaving 2 bases not matched to a gene. CDR3 length: 17 amino acids. CDR3 amino acids: CASSRTSGGASTDTQYF. As DNA, the CDR3 is TGTGCCAGCAGCCGGACTAGCGGGGGGGCGAGCACAGATACGCAGTATTTT.

This rearrangement joins TRBV7-3 to TRBJ1-2; TRBD1 agrees at 8 bases. Germline CDR1 reads SGHTA; CDR2 reads FQGTGA. The V and J ends lost 5 bases and 3 bases, in that order; junction bases with no gene match: 5. The CDR3 extends over 14 amino acids. Written as DNA, the CDR3 is TGTGCCAGCAGCGACCTACAGGGGGACTATGGCTACACCTTC. Its protein is CASSDLQGDYGYTF.